This is a list of T cell receptor beta chains from one sample in a study of cytomegalovirus exposure and HLA in healthy donors. Libraries were prepared by immunoSEQ multiplex PCR; TCRdb keeps only in-frame clonotypes and omits some of them. The table has roughly 170,000 clones, roughly three quarters seen once. Sequenced: PBMCs. Receptors originate from a woman aged 50 to 60 in good health and CMV-seropositive. Each CDR3 is given with its conserved first and last residue. The order of the fields is V gene, CDR3 protein.

V: TRBV9
CDR3: CAVVQDSYEQYF

V: TRBV6-5
CDR3: CASSWGGWNTEAFF

V: TRBV9
CDR3: CASSAEGGSGVTDTQYF

V: TRBV6-1
CDR3: CASSVSGVNQPQHF

V: TRBV5-1
CDR3: CASSFGGNEKLFF

V: TRBV5-6
CDR3: CASSSIQGWTEAFF

V: TRBV18
CDR3: CASSPLRDSSYNEQFF

V: TRBV5-5
CDR3: CASSLAWSLALEQYF

V: TRBV7-7
CDR3: CASSLEQGLSEQFF

V: TRBV9
CDR3: CASSVVTGGPGDTQYF

V: TRBV5-1
CDR3: CASSLVVSGGRYNEQFF

V: TRBV28
CDR3: CASSSPRGWTEAFF

V: TRBV2
CDR3: CASSETPTGGYGYTF

V: TRBV4-1
CDR3: CASSPQRLWVGNQPQHF

V: TRBV28
CDR3: CASSPWRGGNYEQYF

V: TRBV2
CDR3: CASGRGTEAFF

V: TRBV21-1
CDR3: CASSPNKEQTTNEKLFF

V: TRBV30
CDR3: CAWSTGSGGRNIQYF

V: TRBV9
CDR3: CASSGTGRVGSPLHF

V: TRBV30
CDR3: CAWSVAPRTGINQPQHF

V: TRBV6-1
CDR3: CASSEAGKSRAFF

V: TRBV15
CDR3: CATSRDPAGALGTDTQYF

V: TRBV29-1
CDR3: CSVTGGRLEQYF

V: TRBV5-1
CDR3: CASSLEGANYGYTF

V: TRBV29-1
CDR3: CSVEGLAGSYNEQFF

V: TRBV2
CDR3: CASSGGLAGEKTQYF

V: TRBV7-3
CDR3: CATGRGALDTDTQYF

V: TRBV5-1
CDR3: CASSNQGVLTDTQYF

V: TRBV10-3
CDR3: CAISETGDTEAFF

V: TRBV14
CDR3: CASSLPGTGLSEAFF

V: TRBV4-1
CDR3: CASSQFNSGGSTDTQYF

V: TRBV18
CDR3: CASSPLQGRNTEAFF

V: TRBV6-1
CDR3: CASSDSAGVLYGYTF

V: TRBV6-5
CDR3: CASSRPGVGNEQFF

V: TRBV19
CDR3: CASMPGGLSYNSPLHF

V: TRBV30
CDR3: CAWSVWDTDQPQHF

V: TRBV28
CDR3: CASSFSERGREQYF

V: TRBV18
CDR3: CASSPGQGLYGYTF

V: TRBV27
CDR3: CASSLIRNTGELFF

V: TRBV7-9
CDR3: CASSPVTDTQYF

V: TRBV9
CDR3: CASSPSGTGPYGYTF

V: TRBV11-2
CDR3: CASSLDGQTYNSPLHF

V: TRBV2
CDR3: CADRQGSGNEQFF